This TCR beta chain was obtained from a study of shared T cell receptors in the human thymus. Germline CDR1 reads LNHDA; CDR2 reads SQIVND (reference sequence). Trimming removed 4 bases at V and 4 bases at J, with 4 bases between. CDR3 length: 11 amino acids. Generated by immunoSEQ multiplex PCR, the TCRdb table keeps only in-frame clones and is missing some. The sample lists about 730,000 clones, 75% to 90% occurring once. The same sample was also used in a study of human thymus T cells. From that paper: From resections taken during corrective heart surgery, the thymus tissue was obtained. Repertoires sampled from thymus and blood appeared biased in V and J gene usage.

This chain joins TRBV19 and TRBJ2-5; D ambiguous. The sample consisted of thymocytes. The receptor's source is a girl less than two years old with a congenital heart defect. The DNA of the CDR3 is TGTGCCAGTAGTAGGAGAGAGACCCAGTACTTC. This sequence encodes CASSRRETQYF.